This T cell receptor beta chain was captured in a study of vaccination effects on CD4 cells after COVID-19. As for the study in general: Vaccination of participants consisted of two doses of either the BNT162b2 or mRNA-1273 vaccine. General study points: There was marked clonal contraction among infection- and vaccine-induced clones late after vaccination.

Antigen-specific CD4+ T cells were expanded (with viral peptide pools) by the ViraFEST assay ahead of sequencing. Scientists isolated CD4+ T cells after a roughly 10-day culture period ended. The healthy vaccine recipients, who had no prior SARS-CoV-2 infection, showed negative nucleocapsid antibodies. Wells containing 1.5 million to 2 million PBMC each were cultured with 10 IU/ml IL-2 and 7.5 to 10 ug/ml peptides. Half the medium was replaced with IL-2 medium on days 3 and 7. Worth noting for this clone: Its antigen is as yet unknown.

This table comes from immunoSEQ multiplex PCR, and its TCRdb copy is limited to in-frame clones, with some not included. The data hold about 68,000 clones, with approximately 80% observed a single time. This CDR3 contains 14 residues. V was clipped by 6 bases and J by 8 bases; unmatched bases: 12. The germline V gene encodes CDR1 SGHRS and CDR2 YFSETQ. The sequencing used CD4+ T cells from PBMCs cultured with SARS-CoV-2 spike peptides, collected before COVID-19 vaccination. The J gene is TRBJ1-2, the V gene TRBV5-1, with 8 bases that match TRBD1. The sequence was collected from a human donor who received a COVID-19 vaccine. Written as DNA, the CDR3 is TGCGCCAGCACTACCGGGACAGGAACGTTGGGCTACACCTTC. It translates to CASTTGTGTLGYTF.